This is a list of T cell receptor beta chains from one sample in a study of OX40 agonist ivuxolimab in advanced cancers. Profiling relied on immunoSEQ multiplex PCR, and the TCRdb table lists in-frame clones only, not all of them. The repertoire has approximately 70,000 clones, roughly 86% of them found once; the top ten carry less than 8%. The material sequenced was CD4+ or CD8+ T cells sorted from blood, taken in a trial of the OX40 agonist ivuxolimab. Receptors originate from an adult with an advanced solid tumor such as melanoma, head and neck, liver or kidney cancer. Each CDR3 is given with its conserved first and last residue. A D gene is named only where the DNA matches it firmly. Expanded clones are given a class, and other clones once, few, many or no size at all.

TGTGCCAGCAGCCCCCAGGACGTAGCGAGGAATGAGCAGTTCTTC	CASSPQDVARNEQFF	.	TRBJ2-1	TRBV5-4	.
TGTGCCAGCAGCATGACGGACCCTTCAACTAATGAAAAACTGTTTTTT	CASSMTDPSTNEKLFF	.	TRBJ1-4	TRBV5-6	.
TGTGCCAGCAGCTTAGGGGACAGGGGGAAGAGGGAGACCCAGTACTTC	CASSLGDRGKRETQYF	.	TRBJ2-5	TRBV7-9	TRBD1
TGTGCCATCAGTGAGTCGAGTGGGACTAGCGGGGCGGGGAATGAGCAGTTCTTC	CAISESSGTSGAGNEQFF	.	TRBJ2-1	TRBV10-3	TRBD2
TGTGCCAGCTCACCACGGACAGGGGGCTCTGAAGCTTTCTTT	CASSPRTGGSEAFF	.	TRBJ1-1	TRBV18	TRBD1
TGTGCCACAAAACCACAGAACGGAGCCGGGAATCAGCCCCAGCATTTT	CATKPQNGAGNQPQHF	.	TRBJ1-5	TRBV19	.
TGCAGCGTAGGGGACTTGGCTGAAGCTTTCTTT	CSVGDLAEAFF	few	TRBJ1-1	TRBV29-1	.
TGTGCCAGCAGCTTAGCGGGATTTGGCTATGGCTACACCTTC	CASSLAGFGYGYTF	.	TRBJ1-2	TRBV5-8	.
TGTGCCAGCAGCAAAGAGGGCAGGGTGGGGTACGAGCAGTACTTC	CASSKEGRVGYEQYF	.	TRBJ2-7	TRBV21-1	.
TGTGCCAGCAGCTCCCTCGGGGACAGCATTGGAGGTCAGCCCCAGCATTTT	CASSSLGDSIGGQPQHF	few	TRBJ1-5	TRBV7-9	TRBD1
TGTGCCAGCGGACGGGGAGGACGTTACGAGCAGTACTTC	CASGRGGRYEQYF	few	TRBJ2-7	TRBV7-9	.
TGTGCCAGCAGCTTAGTCGCTAGCGGGAGGGCCTCGAATGAGCAGTTCTTC	CASSLVASGRASNEQFF	.	TRBJ2-1	TRBV7-6	TRBD2
TGTGCCAGCAGCCGGAGTGAGACCCAGTACTTC	CASSRSETQYF	few	TRBJ2-5	TRBV6-5	.